This TCR beta chain was observed in a study of T cell responses to AZD1222 COVID-19 vaccine. Both about-4-week and about-12-week second-dose recipients were combined. The CDR3 runs to 14 residues. Germline CDR1 and CDR2: SEHNR and FQNEAQ (reference sequence). V lost 8 bases to trimming and J lost 1 base, with 12 bases between them. Turning to this clone: Its antigen is currently unknown.

Data came from immunoSEQ multiplex PCR; TCRdb stores just in-frame clones and leaves some out. The sample has around 150,000 clones, about 91% seen once. Findings and caveats of the study: Repertoire collection took place solely once the T cell response had peaked. At baseline, just 5 or 6 AZD1222 recipients tested seropositive. It should be noted that donors were predominantly white British and more often female, and clonal diversity was possibly underestimated.

Sequencing used peripheral blood, obtained 28 days after the second AZD1222 dose. The V call is TRBV7-9, the J call TRBJ2-1, with D maybe TRBD1 (6 bases). The receptor comes from an adult who received the AZD1222 COVID-19 vaccine. This CDR3 reads CASQGLPSYNEQFF. For the CDR3, the DNA is TGTGCCAGCCAGGGGCTGCCTTCCTACAATGAGCAGTTCTTC.